A selection of T cell receptor beta chains follows, all from one sample in a study of post-analysis software for immune sequencing data. TCRdb processed the PCR reads anew with MiXCR; each CDR3 protein has one entry. Found here are 150,000 or so distinct CDR3 sequences, 36% of them singletons; the top ten hold under 30%. The sequencing used blood, collected after autologous hematopoietic stem cell transplantation. Source of these receptors: a girl under 18 with multiple sclerosis. The CDR3 runs from the conserved cysteine through the conserved F or W. The D gene is left open where the match is weak. Size is stated for part of the rows, as once, few or many counts, or as a class when the clone is expanded.

>TRBV12-3/TRBV12-4|many|TRBJ2-7|.
TGTGCCAGCAGCCAAGGCGGTGGGATCTACGAGCAGTACTTC
CASSQGGGIYEQYF
>TRBV20-1|many|TRBJ2-7|TRBD2
TGCAGTGCTAGGGGGACTAGCGAATTGCCCGAGCAGTACTTC
CSARGTSELPEQYF
>TRBV3-1|few|TRBJ2-3|TRBD2
TGTGCCAGCAGCCCCCTAGCGGGAGCTACAGATACGCAGTATTTT
CASSPLAGATDTQYF
>TRBV5-4|few|TRBJ1-1|.
TGTGCCAGCAGCTTGGAATCGGGGAACACTGAAGCTTTCTTT
CASSLESGNTEAFF
>TRBV11-2|.|TRBJ2-4|TRBD2
TGTGCCAGCAGCTCCCCGTTGTTAGCGGGAGTTGAGGGAAACATTCAGTACTTC
CASSSPLLAGVEGNIQYF
>TRBV20-1|.|TRBJ1-5|TRBD1
TGCAGTGTCGCAGGGGGCGACCCTTATAGCAATCAGCCCCAGCATTTT
CSVAGGDPYSNQPQHF
>TRBV28|.|TRBJ2-5|.
TGTGCCAGCATGAGCGGCGACCGCCAGCTTGGGACCCAGTACTTC
CASMSGDRQLGTQYF
>TRBV20-1|.|TRBJ2-7|.
TGCAGTGCTAGCACCTACGAGCAGTACTTC
CSASTYEQYF
>TRBV9|.|TRBJ2-3|.
TGTGCCAGCAGCGCCGGTCATCCGGATACGCAGTATTTT
CASSAGHPDTQYF
>TRBV9|.|TRBJ2-7|.
TGTGCCAGCAGCGTAGCTGGTAGCTACGAGCAGTACTTC
CASSVAGSYEQYF
>TRBV12-3/TRBV12-4|few|TRBJ2-1|.
TGTGCCAGCAGTTTCTTGGCTTACAATGAGCAGTTCTTC
CASSFLAYNEQFF
>TRBV20-1|few|TRBJ2-7|.
TGCAGTGCTAGAGCACCCAAGGGTGGCTCCTACGAGCAGTACTTC
CSARAPKGGSYEQYF
>TRBV29-1|few|TRBJ2-1|TRBD2
TGCAGCGTTGAAGACGGGCTAGCGGGAGGAAAGTTTTGGGGCAATGAGCAGTTCTTC
CSVEDGLAGGKFWGNEQFF
>TRBV24-1|.|TRBJ2-3|TRBD2
TGTGCCACCAGTGATTCTAGCGGGAGTACCCCAGATACGCAGTATTTT
CATSDSSGSTPDTQYF
>TRBV28|.|TRBJ2-7|.
TGTGCCAGCAGTTCCTTACAGGGCGCAACCTACGAGCAGTACTTC
CASSSLQGATYEQYF
>TRBV12-3/TRBV12-4|.|TRBJ1-4|TRBD1
TGTGCCAGCAGTGACTACAGGGGGTTGGCTAATGAAAAACTGTTTTTT
CASSDYRGLANEKLFF
>TRBV12-3/TRBV12-4|many|TRBJ2-5|.
TGTGCCAGCAGTTTGTGGGGTCAAGAGACCCAGTACTTC
CASSLWGQETQYF
>TRBV20-1|.|TRBJ2-7|.
TGCAGTGCTAGAGATCGAGCGGTTTCATCCTACGAGCAGTACTTC
CSARDRAVSSYEQYF
>TRBV7-2|.|TRBJ1-1|.
TGTGCCAGCAGCATAGGGGTTGGGGGGTCTGAAGCTTTCTTT
CASSIGVGGSEAFF
>TRBV6-6|.|TRBJ2-5|.
TGTGCCAGCAGCTCCGGACGCAGGGGAGAGACCCAGTACTTC
CASSSGRRGETQYF
>TRBV4-2|few|TRBJ2-3|TRBD2
TGTGCCAGCAGCCCGGACCCGGGACTAGCGGGAGAGAGGGACACAGATACGCAGTATTTT
CASSPDPGLAGERDTDTQYF
>TRBV12-3/TRBV12-4|.|TRBJ2-2|.
TGTGCCAGCAGGGTCCTCACCGGGGAGCGGTTTTTT
CASRVLTGERFF
>TRBV14|.|TRBJ1-4|.
TGTGCCAGCAGCCAAAACAGGGTACGAGGAGAAAAACTGTTTTTT
CASSQNRVRGEKLFF
>TRBV29-1|few|TRBJ2-1|.
TGCAGCGTTGTGGAAGGAGCCTACAATGAGCAGTTCTTC
CSVVEGAYNEQFF
>TRBV20-1|.|TRBJ1-1|.
TGCAGTGCCCCTGGCAGGGTGAGTGAAGCTTTCTTT
CSAPGRVSEAFF
>TRBV15|few|TRBJ1-2|.
TGTGCCACCAGCAGGATGGGTCTTCCTAACTATGGCTACACCTTC
CATSRMGLPNYGYTF
>TRBV20-1|many|TRBJ2-7|TRBD2
TGCAGTGCGGGGCGGGAGGGGAGCTCCTACGAGCAGTACTTC
CSAGREGSSYEQYF
>TRBV12-3/TRBV12-4|.|TRBJ1-4|.
TGTGCCAGCAGCCCCCCAGGAGGGGCGGATGAAAAACTGTTTTTT
CASSPPGGADEKLFF
>TRBV6-2/TRBV6-3|.|TRBJ2-7|.
TGTGCCAGCAGCCCATACAGGGTCGAGCAGTACTTC
CASSPYRVEQYF
>TRBV4-2|.|TRBJ2-3|.
TGTGCCAGCAGCCAAGATAGACGAGGGTCCCACACAGATACGCAGTATTTT
CASSQDRRGSHTDTQYF
>TRBV6-2/TRBV6-3|few|TRBJ2-7|TRBD2
TGTGCCAGCACGCCTAGCGGTCCACTCCTATACGAGCAGTACTTC
CASTPSGPLLYEQYF
>TRBV7-2|.|TRBJ2-6|.
TGTGCCAGCAGCTCCCCCGGGGCCAACGTCCTGACTTTC
CASSSPGANVLTF
>TRBV5-1|.|TRBJ2-1|TRBD1
TGCGCCAGCAGCCGGGGACAGGGGGCGCGCAATGAGCAGTTCTTC
CASSRGQGARNEQFF
>TRBV7-2|once|TRBJ2-3|TRBD2
TGTGCCAGCAGCCCCCGTCAGGGCGGGGGAACAGATACGCAGTATTTT
CASSPRQGGGTDTQYF
>TRBV6-4|.|TRBJ2-2|TRBD2
TGTGCCAGCAGTGACTCACTAGCGGGAGTGTCCGGGGAGCTGTTTTTT
CASSDSLAGVSGELFF
>TRBV6-1|.|TRBJ2-3|.
TGTGCCAGCAGTGGGGGGGAGAGCACAGATACGCAGTATTTT
CASSGGESTDTQYF
>TRBV20-1|.|TRBJ2-1|.
TGCAGTGCGGACCCGGGGGCTTTCGGCGATGAGCAGTTCTTC
CSADPGAFGDEQFF
>TRBV7-7|.|TRBJ2-1|TRBD2
TGTGCTAGCAGCCTTCTAGCGGGAGGGTACAATGAGCAGTTCTTC
CASSLLAGGYNEQFF
>TRBV7-9|.|TRBJ2-1|TRBD2
TGTGCCAGCAGCTCAGGGACTAGCGCCTCGGATGAGCAGTTCTTC
CASSSGTSASDEQFF
>TRBV7-9|.|TRBJ1-5|TRBD1
TGTGCCAGCAGCTTGGGCAGGGGGAATCAGCCCCAGCATTTT
CASSLGRGNQPQHF
>TRBV9|few|TRBJ1-2|.
TGTGCCAGCAGCGGAGAATTTACAGGGAGGCCCGGGGATGGCTACACCTTC
CASSGEFTGRPGDGYTF
>TRBV10-1|few|TRBJ2-3|.
TGCGCCAGCAGTGACCCCATTACAGATACGCAGTATTTT
CASSDPITDTQYF
>TRBV15|few|TRBJ2-7|TRBD1
TGTGCCACCAGCAGAGGGACAGGGGTCAGGAACGAGCAGTACTTC
CATSRGTGVRNEQYF
>TRBV25-1|once|TRBJ1-1|.
TGTGCCAGCAGTGTGGGGCGGCCCTGGGAAGCTTTCTTT
CASSVGRPWEAFF
>TRBV29-1|.|TRBJ1-2|.
TGCAGCGTTCTCCCGGCAGAGGGCGGCTACACCTTC
CSVLPAEGGYTF